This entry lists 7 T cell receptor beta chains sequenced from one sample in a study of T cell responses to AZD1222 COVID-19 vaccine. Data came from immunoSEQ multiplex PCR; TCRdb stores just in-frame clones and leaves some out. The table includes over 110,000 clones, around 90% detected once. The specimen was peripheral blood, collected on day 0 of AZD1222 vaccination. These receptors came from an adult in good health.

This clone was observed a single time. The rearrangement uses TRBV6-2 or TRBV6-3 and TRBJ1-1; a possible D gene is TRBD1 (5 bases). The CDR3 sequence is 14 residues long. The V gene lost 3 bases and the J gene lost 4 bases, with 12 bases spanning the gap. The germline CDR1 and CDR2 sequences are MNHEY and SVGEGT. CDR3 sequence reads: CASSYQGWGTEAFF. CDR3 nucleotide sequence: TGTGCCAGCAGTTATCAGGGTTGGGGCACTGAAGCTTTCTTT.

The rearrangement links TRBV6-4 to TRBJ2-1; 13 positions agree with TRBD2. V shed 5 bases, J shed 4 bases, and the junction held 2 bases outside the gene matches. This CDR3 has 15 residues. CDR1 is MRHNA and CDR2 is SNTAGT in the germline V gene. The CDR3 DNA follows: TGTGCCAGCAGTTCGGGACTAGCGGGATACAATGAGCAGTTCTTC. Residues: CASSSGLAGYNEQFF.

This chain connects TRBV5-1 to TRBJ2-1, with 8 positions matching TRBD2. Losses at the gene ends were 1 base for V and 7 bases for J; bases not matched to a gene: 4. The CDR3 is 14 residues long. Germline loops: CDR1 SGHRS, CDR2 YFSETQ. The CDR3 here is CASSLQLAVNEQFF. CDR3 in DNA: TGCGCCAGCAGCTTGCAACTAGCGGTAAATGAGCAGTTCTTC.

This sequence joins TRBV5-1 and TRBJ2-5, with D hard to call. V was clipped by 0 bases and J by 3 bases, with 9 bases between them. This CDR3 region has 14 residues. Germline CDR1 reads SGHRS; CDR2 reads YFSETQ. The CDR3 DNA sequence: TGCGCCAGCAGCTTGGCCGGTGGGGAAGAGACCCAGTACTTC. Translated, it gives CASSLAGGEETQYF.

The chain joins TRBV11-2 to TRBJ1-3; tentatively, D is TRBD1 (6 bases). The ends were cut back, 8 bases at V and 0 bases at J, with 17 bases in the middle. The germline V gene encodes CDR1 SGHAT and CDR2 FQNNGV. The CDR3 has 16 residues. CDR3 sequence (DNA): TGTGCCAGCGGCCGTTTACGAGGGGGCTCTGGAAACACCATATATTTT. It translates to CASGRLRGGSGNTIYF.

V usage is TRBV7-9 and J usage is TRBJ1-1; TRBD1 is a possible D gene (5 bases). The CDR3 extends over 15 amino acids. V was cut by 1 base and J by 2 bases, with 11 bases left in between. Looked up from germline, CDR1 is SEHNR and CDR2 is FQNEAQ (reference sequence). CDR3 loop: CASSLEGVGNTEAFF. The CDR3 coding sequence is TGTGCCAGCAGCTTAGAAGGGGTGGGCAACACTGAAGCTTTCTTT.

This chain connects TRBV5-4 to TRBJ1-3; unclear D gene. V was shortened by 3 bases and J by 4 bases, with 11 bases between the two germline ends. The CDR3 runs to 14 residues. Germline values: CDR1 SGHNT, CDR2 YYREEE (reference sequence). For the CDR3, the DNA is TGTGCCAGCAGCTCGGCGGGTCCAGGAAACACCATATATTTT. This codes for CASSSAGPGNTIYF.